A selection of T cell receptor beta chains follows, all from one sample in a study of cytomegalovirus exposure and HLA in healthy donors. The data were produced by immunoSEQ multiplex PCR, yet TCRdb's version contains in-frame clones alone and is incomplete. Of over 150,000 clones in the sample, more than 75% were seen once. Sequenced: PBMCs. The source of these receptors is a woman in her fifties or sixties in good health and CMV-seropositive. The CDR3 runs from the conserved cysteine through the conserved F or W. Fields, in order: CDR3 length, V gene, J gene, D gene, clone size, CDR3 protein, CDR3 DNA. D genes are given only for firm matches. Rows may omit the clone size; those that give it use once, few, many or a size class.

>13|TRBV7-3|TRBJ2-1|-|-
CASSQGGRNEQFF
TGTGCCAGCAGCCAAGGGGGTCGCAATGAGCAGTTCTTC
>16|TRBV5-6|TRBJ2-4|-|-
CASSSGDFAPKNSQYF
TGTGCCAGCAGCTCCGGGGACTTCGCTCCCAAAAACAGTCAGTACTTC
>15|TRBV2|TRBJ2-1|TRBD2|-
CASSSSGDSYNEQFF
TGTGCCAGCAGTTCGAGCGGGGACTCCTACAATGAGCAGTTCTTC
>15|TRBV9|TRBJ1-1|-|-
CASSHPGGHNTEAFF
TGTGCCAGCAGCCACCCCGGCGGGCATAACACTGAAGCTTTCTTT
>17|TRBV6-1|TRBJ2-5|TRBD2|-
CASSGSPTSGRIETQYF
TGTGCCAGCAGTGGGTCGCCGACTAGCGGGAGGATAGAGACCCAGTACTTC
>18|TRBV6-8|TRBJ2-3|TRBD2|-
CARTGRASTSGRTDTQYF
TGTGCCAGGACGGGCAGGGCCTCGACTAGCGGGAGAACAGATACGCAGTATTTT
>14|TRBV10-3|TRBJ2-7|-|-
CAISESIATYEQYF
TGTGCCATCAGTGAGTCGATAGCGACTTACGAGCAGTACTTC
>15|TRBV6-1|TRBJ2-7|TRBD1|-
CASSEPGQVGNEQYF
TGTGCCAGCAGTGAACCGGGACAGGTGGGTAACGAGCAGTACTTC
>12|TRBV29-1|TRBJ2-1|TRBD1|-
CSVGGQGEPSVF
TGCAGCGTTGGAGGTCAGGGGGAGCCATCGGTCTTC
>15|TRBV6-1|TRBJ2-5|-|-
CASSENPPLSTSSHF
TGTGCCAGCAGTGAAAATCCCCCTTTATCGACTAGTAGTCACTTC
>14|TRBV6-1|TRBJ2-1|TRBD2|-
CASRGTSGRYEQFF
TGTGCCAGCAGAGGAACTAGCGGGAGATATGAGCAGTTCTTC
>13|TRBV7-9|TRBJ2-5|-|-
CSSSLVGVETQYF
TGTTCCAGCAGCTTAGTAGGGGTAGAGACCCAGTACTTC
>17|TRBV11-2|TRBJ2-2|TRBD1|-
CASSPDRGRGNTGELFF
TGTGCCAGCAGCCCGGACAGGGGGAGAGGGAACACCGGGGAGCTGTTTTTT
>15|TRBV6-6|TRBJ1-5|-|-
CASRVPGQEDQPQHF
TGTGCCAGCAGGGTCCCGGGACAAGAGGATCAGCCCCAGCATTTT
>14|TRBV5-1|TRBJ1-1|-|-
CASSPLLEGTEAFF
TGCGCCAGCAGCCCCCTCCTCGAGGGCACTGAAGCTTTCTTT
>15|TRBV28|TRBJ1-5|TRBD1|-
CASKQGTNSNQPQHF
TGTGCCAGCAAACAGGGGACAAATAGCAATCAGCCCCAGCATTTT
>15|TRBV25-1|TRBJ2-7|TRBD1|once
CASSEGDRIPYEQYF
TGTGCCAGCAGTGAAGGGGACAGAATCCCATACGAGCAGTACTTC
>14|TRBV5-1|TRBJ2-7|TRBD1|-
CASSRTGAGGEQYF
TGCGCCAGCAGCCGGACAGGGGCAGGGGGCGAGCAGTACTTC
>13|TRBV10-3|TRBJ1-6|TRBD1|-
CAIGGQGNSPLHF
TGTGCCATCGGGGGACAGGGGAATTCACCCCTCCACTTT
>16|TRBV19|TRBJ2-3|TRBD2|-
CASSIGSGGSRDTQYF
TGTGCCAGTAGTATAGGGAGCGGGGGGAGCAGGGATACGCAGTATTTT
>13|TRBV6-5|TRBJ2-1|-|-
CASSYPTAGKQFF
TGTGCCAGCAGTTACCCCACTGCGGGGAAGCAGTTCTTC
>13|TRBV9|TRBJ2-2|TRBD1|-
CASRQGNTGELFF
TGTGCCTCGAGACAGGGCAACACCGGGGAGCTGTTTTTT
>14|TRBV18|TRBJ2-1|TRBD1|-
CASSTGTGDNEQFF
TGTGCCAGCTCAACCGGGACAGGGGACAATGAGCAGTTCTTC
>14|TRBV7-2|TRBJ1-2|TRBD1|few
CASSTRTGDYGYTF
TGTGCCAGCAGCACCCGGACAGGGGACTATGGCTACACCTTC
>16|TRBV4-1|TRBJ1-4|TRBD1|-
CASSHAQGATNEKLFF
TGCGCCAGCAGCCACGCGCAGGGGGCAACTAATGAAAAACTGTTTTTT
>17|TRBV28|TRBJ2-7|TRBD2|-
CASSLLAGGPVPYEQYF
TGTGCCAGCAGCTTACTAGCGGGAGGGCCTGTACCCTACGAGCAGTACTTC
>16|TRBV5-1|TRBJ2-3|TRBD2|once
CASSLSSGRSTDTQYF
TGCGCCAGCAGCTTGTCTAGCGGGAGAAGCACAGATACGCAGTATTTT
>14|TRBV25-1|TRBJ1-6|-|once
CASPTGSYNSPLHF
TGTGCCAGCCCGACAGGTTCCTATAATTCACCCCTCCACTTT
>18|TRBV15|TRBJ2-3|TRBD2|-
CATSQFTLAGGFTDTQYF
TGTGCCACCAGCCAGTTTACTCTAGCGGGAGGTTTCACAGATACGCAGTATTTT
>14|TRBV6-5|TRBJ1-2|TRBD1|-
CASSYGQDVYGYTF
TGTGCCAGCAGTTACGGACAGGATGTCTATGGCTACACCTTC
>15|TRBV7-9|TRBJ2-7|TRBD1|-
CSSSRLRGQGGEQYF
TGTTCCAGCAGTCGACTAAGGGGACAGGGAGGCGAGCAGTACTTC
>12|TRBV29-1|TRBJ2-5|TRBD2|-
CSTAGGSETQYF
TGCAGCACAGCGGGGGGGTCTGAGACCCAGTACTTC
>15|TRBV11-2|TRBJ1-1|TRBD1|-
CASSLRRGQKGEAFF
TGTGCCAGCAGCTTAAGACGGGGACAGAAGGGCGAAGCTTTCTTT
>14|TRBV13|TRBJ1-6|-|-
CASSRGLDNSPLHF
TGTGCCAGCAGTCGTGGCCTAGATAATTCACCCCTCCACTTT
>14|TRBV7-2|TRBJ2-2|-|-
CASSLRRDTGELFF
TGTGCCAGCAGCTTACGGCGGGACACCGGGGAGCTGTTTTTT
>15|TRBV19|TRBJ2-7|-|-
CASSSPGDSSYEQYF
TGTGCCAGTAGTTCGCCGGGGGATTCCTCCTACGAGCAGTACTTC
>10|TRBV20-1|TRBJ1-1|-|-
CRGTGPGAFF
TGCAGGGGCACAGGGCCCGGGGCTTTCTTT
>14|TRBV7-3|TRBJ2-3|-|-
CASSFSGTTDTQYF
TGTGCCAGCAGCTTCAGCGGAACCACAGATACGCAGTATTTT
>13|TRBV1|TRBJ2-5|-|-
CTSSHGQGETQYF
TGCACCAGCAGCCATGGACAGGGGGAGACCCAGTACTTC
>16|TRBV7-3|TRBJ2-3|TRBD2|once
CASSLRRLAGPDTQYF
TGTGCCAGCAGCTTACGGAGACTAGCGGGACCGGATACGCAGTATTTT
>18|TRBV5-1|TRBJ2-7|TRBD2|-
CASSWGASGALSSYEQYF
TGCGCCAGCAGCTGGGGGGCTAGCGGGGCCCTAAGCTCCTACGAGCAGTACTTC
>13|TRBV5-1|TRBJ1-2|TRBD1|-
CASSRDRGGGYTF
TGCGCCAGCAGCAGGGACAGGGGAGGAGGCTACACCTTC
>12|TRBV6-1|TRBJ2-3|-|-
CASTAQSDTQYF
TGTGCCAGTACCGCACAGTCAGATACGCAGTATTTT
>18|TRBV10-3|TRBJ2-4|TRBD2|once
CAISELAGGPSNKNSQYF
TGTGCCATCAGTGAGCTAGCGGGAGGGCCCAGCAACAAAAACAGTCAGTACTTC
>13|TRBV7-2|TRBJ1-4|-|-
CASSRPPVGKLFF
TGTGCCAGCAGCCGTCCTCCGGTTGGAAAACTGTTTTTT
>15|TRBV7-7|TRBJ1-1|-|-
CASSLESGKDTEAFF
TGTGCTAGCAGCTTAGAGTCGGGGAAGGACACTGAAGCTTTCTTT
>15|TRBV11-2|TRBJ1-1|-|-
CASSLGPLLEAEAFF
TGTGCCAGCAGCTTAGGCCCACTCCTAGAGGCTGAAGCTTTCTTT
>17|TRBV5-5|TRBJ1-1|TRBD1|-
CASSLGGRGRGDTEAFF
TGTGCCAGCAGCTTGGGTGGCAGGGGGCGCGGGGACACTGAAGCTTTCTTT
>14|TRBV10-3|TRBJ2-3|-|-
CAISESKSADTQYF
TGTGCCATCAGTGAGTCCAAGAGCGCAGATACGCAGTATTTT
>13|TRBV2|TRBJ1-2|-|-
CASSRDSLYGYTF
TGTGCCAGCAGCCGCGACTCCCTCTATGGCTACACCTTC
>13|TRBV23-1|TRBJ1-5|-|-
CATSLLSKRPQHF
TGCGCCACCTCCTTGCTCAGTAAACGGCCCCAGCATTTT
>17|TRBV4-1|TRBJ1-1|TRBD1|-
CASSQDPTGGKGTEAFF
TGCGCCAGCAGCCAAGATCCGACAGGGGGCAAGGGCACTGAAGCTTTCTTT
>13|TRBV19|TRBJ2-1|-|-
CASSIQDSNEQFF
TGTGCCAGTAGTATCCAGGACAGTAATGAGCAGTTCTTC
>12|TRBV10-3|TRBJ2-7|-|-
CAVGSGVYEQYF
TGTGCCGTGGGGTCCGGGGTCTACGAGCAGTACTTC
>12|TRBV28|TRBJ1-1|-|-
CASSPDRSEAFF
TGTGCCAGCAGTCCCGACAGGTCTGAAGCTTTCTTT
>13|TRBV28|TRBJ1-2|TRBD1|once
CASRTGRSYGYTF
TGTGCCAGCAGGACAGGGAGGAGCTATGGCTACACCTTC
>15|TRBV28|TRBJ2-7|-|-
CASSSRGGPTYEQYF
TGTGCCAGCAGTTCCCGGGGTGGACCCACCTACGAGCAGTACTTC
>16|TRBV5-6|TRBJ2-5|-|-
CASSSKPLRRGETQYF
TGTGCCAGCAGCTCTAAACCACTTCGAAGGGGAGAGACCCAGTACTTC
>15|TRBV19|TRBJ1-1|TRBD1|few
CASRDDRGSNTEAFF
TGTGCCAGTAGGGACGACAGGGGATCGAACACTGAAGCTTTCTTT